The clone carrying this T cell receptor (beta chain) was counted only a few times. The antigen is not known. TCRdb ran MiXCR on the 5' RACE reads and lists one entry per CDR3 protein. The profile shows 250,000 or so distinct CDR3 sequences, 15% to 20% of them singletons. These data belong to a study of CD8 T cells in ankylosing spondylitis. The V end lost 6 bases, the J end lost 4 bases, and 8 bases lay between the germline ends. The CDR3 spans 12 residues. Points from the study as a whole: Within ankylosing spondylitis blood, a TCR beta motif made up of several highly homologous variants appeared to be characteristic.

This sequence was found in a male donor with ankylosing spondylitis or in good health (not recorded which). V usage is TRBV12-3 or TRBV12-4 and J usage is TRBJ2-3; D gene unclear. The sequencing input was blood, either unsorted or a sorted T cell fraction (not recorded which). CDR3 in amino acids: CASSKDADTQYF. CDR3 in DNA: TGTGCCAGCAGCAAAGACGCAGATACGCAGTATTTT.